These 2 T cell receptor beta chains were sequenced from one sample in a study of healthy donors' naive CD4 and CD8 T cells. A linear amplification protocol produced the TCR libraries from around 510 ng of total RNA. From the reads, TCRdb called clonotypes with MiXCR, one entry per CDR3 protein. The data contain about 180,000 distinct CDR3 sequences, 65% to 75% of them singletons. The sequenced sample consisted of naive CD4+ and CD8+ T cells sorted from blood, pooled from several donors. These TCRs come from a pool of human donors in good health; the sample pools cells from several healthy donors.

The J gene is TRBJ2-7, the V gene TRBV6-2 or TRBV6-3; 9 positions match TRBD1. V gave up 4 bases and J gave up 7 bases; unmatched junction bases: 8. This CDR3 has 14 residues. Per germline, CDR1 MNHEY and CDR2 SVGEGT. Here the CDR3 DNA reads TGTGCCAGCAGTTCCCGGGACAGGGTCCGGGAGCAGTACTTC. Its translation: CASSSRDRVREQYF.

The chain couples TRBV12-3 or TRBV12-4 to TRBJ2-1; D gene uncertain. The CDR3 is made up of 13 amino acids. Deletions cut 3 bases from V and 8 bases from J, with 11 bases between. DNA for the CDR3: TGTGCCAGCAGTTTTAGAGGAGTGGATGAGCAGTTCTTC. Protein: CASSFRGVDEQFF.